What follows is one T cell receptor (beta chain) and its context. Produced via immunoSEQ multiplex PCR; TCRdb's table is partial and in-frame only. The repertoire consists of 200,000 or so clones, with 80% to 95% occurring once and the leading ten covering around 0.85%. The sample is drawn from a study of blood T cell repertoires in COVID-19. About the study: Specimens from acute and convalescent COVID-19 originated in the United States, Italy and Spain. T cells, B-cell-depleted T cells, or PBMCs supplied cDNA or gDNA.

Sequences were obtained from peripheral blood. The sequence came from a man aged 60 to 69 with COVID-19, enrolled during active disease.

The CDR3 region is CASSIVQVNQPQHF. CDR3 nucleotides: TGTGCCAGTAGTATAGTACAGGTCAATCAGCCCCAGCATTTT. The chain combines TRBV19 with TRBJ1-5, with D tentatively TRBD1 (5 bases). V was cut by 1 base and J by 3 bases, with 7 bases left in between. The CDR3 is made up of 14 amino acids. The germline V gene has CDR1 LNHDA and CDR2 SQIVND (reference sequence).